This paragraph covers one T cell receptor (beta chain) sequence. The data were obtained in a study of blood T cell repertoires in COVID-19. Study context: COVID-19 samples from acute and convalescent phases originated in the United States, Italy and Spain.

As processed by the authors: For nucleated cells, counts were estimated from reference gene primer amplification. Clones were read by immunoSEQ multiplex PCR, and TCRdb kept only the in-frame ones, dropping some. That table gives V, J and clone size, and the DNA gave D and trimming. The table includes about 270,000 clones, approximately 84% detected once. Seattle-derived patients entered the study during active infection and were followed longitudinally. Sequenced: peripheral blood. This TCR was sampled from a human donor with COVID-19, enrolled during active disease. The donor label of this sample is uncertain.

The DNA of the CDR3 is TGTGCCAGCAGCGTAGCCCCACTAGCTGGCGGGGAGCTGTTTTTT. This translates into CASSVAPLAGGELFF. The chain recombines TRBV9 with TRBJ2-2; the D gene is possibly TRBD2 (6 bases). Germline CDR1 and CDR2: SGDLS and YYNGEE. With 0 bases removed from V and 7 bases from J, the gap between germline ends came to 13 bases. The length of the CDR3 is 15 residues.